This T cell receptor beta chain stems from a study of cytomegalovirus exposure and HLA in healthy donors. Whole-study results and caveats: Generally TCR sequences proved uncommon, though certain public TCRs appeared in numerous donors. Some TCR beta chains (roughly 160 of them) were listed as cytomegalovirus-associated. There were a few CMV-associated chains whose specificity for CMV antigens was confirmed in vitro.

Separate from the approximately 670-subject first cohort was the approximately 120-subject validation cohort, to which the donors belonged. On this clone: Antigen: not known.

From germline, CDR1 is SGHRS and CDR2 YFSETQ. Trimming pared 9 bases from V and 9 bases from J, leaving 5 bases between. This CDR3 comprises 8 residues. TCRdb's table, derived via immunoSEQ multiplex PCR, lists solely in-frame clones and lacks some. The sample has 150,000 to 200,000 clones, approximately 96% seen once; the top ten hold about 0.94%. The chain couples TRBV5-1 to TRBJ2-3; D is undetermined. Material for sequencing was PBMCs. This TCR came from a woman aged 18-30 years in good health and CMV-seronegative. The CDR3 reads CAIPTQYF. The CDR3 DNA follows: TGCGCCATCCCAACGCAGTATTTT.